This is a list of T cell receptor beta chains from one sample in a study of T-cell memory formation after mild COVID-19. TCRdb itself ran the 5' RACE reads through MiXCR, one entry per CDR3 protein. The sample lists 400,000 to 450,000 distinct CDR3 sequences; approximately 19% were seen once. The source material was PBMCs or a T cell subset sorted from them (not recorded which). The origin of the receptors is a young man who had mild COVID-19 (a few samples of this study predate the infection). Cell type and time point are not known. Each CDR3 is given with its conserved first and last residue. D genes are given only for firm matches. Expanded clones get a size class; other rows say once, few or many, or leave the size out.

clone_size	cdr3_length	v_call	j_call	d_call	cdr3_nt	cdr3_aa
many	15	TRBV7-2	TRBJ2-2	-	TGTGCCAGCAGCTTAGGAGCGTCCAACACCGGGGAGCTGTTTTTT	CASSLGASNTGELFF
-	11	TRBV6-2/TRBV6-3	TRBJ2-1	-	TGTGCCACCTCACAGGGCATAGAGCAGTTCTTC	CATSQGIEQFF
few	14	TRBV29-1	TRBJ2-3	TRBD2	TGCAGCGAACGGCTAGCGGGACGCACAGATACGCAGTATTTT	CSERLAGRTDTQYF
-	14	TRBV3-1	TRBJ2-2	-	TGTGCCAGCAGCCAAGAAGGTTGGCGCGGGGAGCTGTTTTTT	CASSQEGWRGELFF
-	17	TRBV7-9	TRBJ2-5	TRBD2	TGTGCCAGCAGCTTATGGCCGCTGGGCGGGGGAAAAGAGACCCAGTACTTC	CASSLWPLGGGKETQYF
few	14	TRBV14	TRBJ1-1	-	TGTGCCAGCGCCCCGGTGTCGGCGGGGACTGAAGCTTTCTTT	CASAPVSAGTEAFF
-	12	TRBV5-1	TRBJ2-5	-	TGCGCCAGCAGGAAAAGACAAGAGACCCAGTACTTC	CASRKRQETQYF
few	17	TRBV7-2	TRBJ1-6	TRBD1	TGTGCCAGCAGCTTATCCGTACAGGGGATCCTCAATTCACCCCTCCACTTT	CASSLSVQGILNSPLHF
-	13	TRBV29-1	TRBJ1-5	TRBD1	TGCAGCGTCGTGACAGGGGGCGATCAGCCCCAGCATTTT	CSVVTGGDQPQHF
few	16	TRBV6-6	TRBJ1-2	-	TGTGCCAGCAGGGCCCGTACTACAGGAGAGAACTATGGCTACACCTTC	CASRARTTGENYGYTF
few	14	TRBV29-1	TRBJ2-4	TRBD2	TGCAGTGCCAGATCCGGACTAGAGGGAAACATTCAGTACTTC	CSARSGLEGNIQYF
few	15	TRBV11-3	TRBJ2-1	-	TGTGCCAGCAGCCTGGACTCCCTCGGCTACAATGAGCAGTTCTTC	CASSLDSLGYNEQFF
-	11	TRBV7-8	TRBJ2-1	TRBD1	TGTGCCAGCAGGGACAGGAATGAGCAGTTCTTC	CASRDRNEQFF
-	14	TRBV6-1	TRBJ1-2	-	TGTGCCAGCAGTGAAGTGGGACCGAACTATGGCTACACCTTC	CASSEVGPNYGYTF
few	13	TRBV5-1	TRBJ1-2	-	TGCGCCAGCAGCTTGTTGGGGCAGGATGGCTACACCTTC	CASSLLGQDGYTF
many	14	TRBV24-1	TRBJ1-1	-	TGTGCCTCCACCACAGAAAATATGAACACTGAAGCTTTCTTT	CASTTENMNTEAFF
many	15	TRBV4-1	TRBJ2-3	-	TGCGCCAGCAGCCAAGTAGGACTCTCTACAGATACGCAGTATTTT	CASSQVGLSTDTQYF
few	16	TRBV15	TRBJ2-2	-	TGTGCCACCAGCAGAGGTGCAGGGTCCCTCACCGGGGAGCTGTTTTTT	CATSRGAGSLTGELFF
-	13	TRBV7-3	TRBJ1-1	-	TGTGCCAGCAGCTCGGGGAGTAGCACTGAAGCTTTCTTT	CASSSGSSTEAFF
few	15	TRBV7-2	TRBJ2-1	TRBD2	TGTGCCAGCAGCTACCTAGCGGGGGGGCATAATGAGCAGTTCTTC	CASSYLAGGHNEQFF
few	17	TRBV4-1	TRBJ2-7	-	TGCGCCAGCAGCCAAGCTCCCGGATATTTCCGAGCCTACGAGCAGTACTTC	CASSQAPGYFRAYEQYF
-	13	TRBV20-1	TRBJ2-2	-	TGCAGTGCTATCGCGACTAGGGCCGGGGAGCTGTTTTTT	CSAIATRAGELFF
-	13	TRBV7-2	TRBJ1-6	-	TGTGCCAGCAGCTATACAGGGAATTCACCCCTCCACTTT	CASSYTGNSPLHF
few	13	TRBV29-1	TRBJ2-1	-	TGCAGCGTTTCGACCAGCTCCTACAATGAGCAGTTCTTC	CSVSTSSYNEQFF
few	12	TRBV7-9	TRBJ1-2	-	TGTGCCAGCAGCTTTAGCGGGGGTGGCTACACCTTC	CASSFSGGGYTF
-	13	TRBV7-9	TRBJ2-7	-	TGTGCCAGCAGCACACAGGGACGGTACGAGCAGTACTTC	CASSTQGRYEQYF
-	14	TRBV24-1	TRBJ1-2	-	TGTGCCACCAGTGGGGAACAGCTAAACTCTGGCTACACCTTC	CATSGEQLNSGYTF
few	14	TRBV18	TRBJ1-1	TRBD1	TGTGCCAGCTCACCTTCGACAGGGGACACTGAAGCTTTCTTT	CASSPSTGDTEAFF
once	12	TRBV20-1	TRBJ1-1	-	TGCAGTGCTCAAAGCCCGAACACTGAAGCTTTCTTT	CSAQSPNTEAFF
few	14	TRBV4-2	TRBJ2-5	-	TGTGCCAGCAGCCAATCCGGGACCGTTGAGACCCAGTACTTC	CASSQSGTVETQYF
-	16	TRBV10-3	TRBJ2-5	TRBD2	TGTGCCATCAGTGAGTCTGGGCTAGCGGGGCAAGAGACCCAGTACTTC	CAISESGLAGQETQYF
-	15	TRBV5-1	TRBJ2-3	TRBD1	TGCGCCAGCAGCGCCGGGACAGGGTTCCCAGATACGCAGTATTTT	CASSAGTGFPDTQYF
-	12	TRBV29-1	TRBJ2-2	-	TGCAGCGTTGAAGCGGTCGCCGGGGAGCTGTTTTTT	CSVEAVAGELFF
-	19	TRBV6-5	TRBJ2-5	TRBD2	TGTGCCAGCAGTTACTCGAAGGGGGGTAGCGGGGGCGTCCAAGAGACCCAGTACTTC	CASSYSKGGSGGVQETQYF